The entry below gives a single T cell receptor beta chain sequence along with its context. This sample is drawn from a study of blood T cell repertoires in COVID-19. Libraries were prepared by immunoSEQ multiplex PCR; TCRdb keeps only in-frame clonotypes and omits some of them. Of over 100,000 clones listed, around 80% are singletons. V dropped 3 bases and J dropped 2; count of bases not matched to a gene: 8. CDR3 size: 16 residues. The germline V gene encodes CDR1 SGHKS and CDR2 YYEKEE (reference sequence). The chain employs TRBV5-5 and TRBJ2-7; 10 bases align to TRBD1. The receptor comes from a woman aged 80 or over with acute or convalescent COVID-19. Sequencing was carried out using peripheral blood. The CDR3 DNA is TGTGCCAGCAGCTCCTTACCCGGGACAGGGGCCTACGAGCAGTACTTC. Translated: CASSSLPGTGAYEQYF.